These T cell receptor beta chains were read from a single sample in a study of blood T cell repertoires in COVID-19. Assay: immunoSEQ multiplex PCR; the TCRdb copy retains only in-frame clones and omits some. The sample consists of approximately 210,000 clones, about 80% of them appearing once. The sequenced sample consisted of PBMCs or T cells enriched from blood (not recorded which). The source of these receptors is a man in his forties or fifties who had recovered from COVID-19. Both conserved end residues are part of each CDR3. D genes are given only for firm matches. Part of the rows lack a size; the others show once, few, many or a class for expanded clones.

>TRBV7-8|TRBD1|TRBJ1-5|.
TGTGCCAGCAGCTCTGACAGGGGTCGCAATCAGCCCCAGCATTTT
CASSSDRGRNQPQHF
>TRBV4-3|.|TRBJ1-5|.
TGCGCCAGCAGCCAAGATCTAGGTCAGGGGCGGAATCAGCCCCAGCATTTT
CASSQDLGQGRNQPQHF
>TRBV9|.|TRBJ1-2|.
TGTGCCAGCAGCGTAGGCGTAGCCGACTATGGCTACACCTTC
CASSVGVADYGYTF
>TRBV5-1|.|TRBJ2-2|.
TGCGCCAGCAGCTGGGGCGGGACCCCCCGGGGCACCGGGGAGCTGTTTTTT
CASSWGGTPRGTGELFF
>TRBV6-5|TRBD1|TRBJ1-4|.
TGTGCCAGCAGTATGGACAGGGGTAATGAAAAACTGTTTTTT
CASSMDRGNEKLFF
>TRBV7-9|TRBD1|TRBJ1-1|many
TGTGCCAGCAGCTTAGTAGGACAGGGAATGGGAACTGAAGCTTTCTTT
CASSLVGQGMGTEAFF
>TRBV4-2|.|TRBJ2-2|.
TGTGCCAGCAGCCAAGTCTCAGGGATTTACACCGGGGAGCTGTTTTTT
CASSQVSGIYTGELFF
>TRBV3-1/TRBV3-2|.|TRBJ1-6|.
TGTGCCAGCAGCCCAGGGGTTTCACCCCTCCACTTT
CASSPGVSPLHF
>TRBV3-1/TRBV3-2|TRBD1|TRBJ1-1|.
TGTGCCAGCAGCCAAGTTTGGGGACAGGGGATTAGGGCTTTCTTT
CASSQVWGQGIRAFF
>TRBV6-5|.|TRBJ2-2|.
TGTGCCAGCAGCACGGGTAGTGTCGGGGAGCTGTTTTTT
CASSTGSVGELFF